These 28 T cell receptor beta chains were all obtained from the same sample, sequenced in a study of OX40 agonist ivuxolimab in advanced cancers. Sequencing was performed with immunoSEQ multiplex PCR; in TCRdb, only in-frame clones are kept and a portion is missing. The sample contains around 86,000 clones, more than 75% of which appear only once. Specimen: CD4+ or CD8+ T cells sorted from blood, collected in a trial of the OX40 agonist ivuxolimab. These receptors were obtained from an adult with an advanced solid tumor such as melanoma, head and neck, liver or kidney cancer.

V and J are TRBV5-4 and TRBJ2-7, with 9 bases fitting TRBD1. This CDR3 is built from 12 residues. Per germline, CDR1 SGHNT and CDR2 YYREEE (reference sequence). The J segment lost 10 bases and the V segment lost 4 bases, leaving 6 bases of the junction unmatched. The CDR3 protein is CASSRTGGDQYF. CDR3 DNA: TGTGCCAGCAGCAGAACAGGGGGCGACCAGTACTTC.

The V gene is TRBV4-2, the J gene TRBJ1-2, with D possibly TRBD1 on 6 matching bases. The CDR3 runs 16 residues. Germline lookup yields CDR1 LGHNA and CDR2 YNFKEQ. Trimming pared 1 base from V and 3 bases from J, leaving 15 bases between. The chain's CDR3 is CASSQVPQGLYYGYTF. As DNA, the CDR3 is TGTGCCAGCAGCCAAGTACCCCAGGGGCTTTACTATGGCTACACCTTC.

This clone was detected a few times. CDR3 sequence: CASSDRDGPYEQYV. The CDR3 DNA is TGTGCCAGCAGTGACCGGGACGGACCCTACGAGCAGTACGTC. V gene TRBV6-1 combines with J gene TRBJ2-7; the D call may be TRBD1 or TRBD2 (5 bases each). The germline CDR1 and CDR2 sequences are MNHNS and SASEGT. This CDR3 has 14 amino acids. The germline V and J ends were trimmed by 3 bases and 2 bases, with 11 bases remaining between them.

This clone appeared a single time. The chain joins TRBV19 to TRBJ1-5; D is uncertain. Germline V CDR1 and CDR2: LNHDA, SQIVND (reference sequence). V gave up 5 bases and J gave up 2 bases, with 10 bases separating them. The CDR3 totals 14 residues. CDR3 sequence: CASSPLGGNQPQHF. The CDR3 DNA reads TGTGCCAGTAGTCCCCTCGGGGGCAATCAGCCCCAGCATTTT.

V gene TRBV6-5 combines with J gene TRBJ1-4; 8 positions match TRBD1. Germline V CDR1 and CDR2: MNHEY, SVGAGI. The CDR3 sequence is 13 residues long. V lost 8 bases to trimming and J lost 3 bases; unmatched junction nucleotides: 2. This CDR3 is CASLDRANEKLFF. The CDR3 DNA sequence: TGTGCCAGCTTGGACAGGGCTAATGAAAAACTGTTTTTT.

In regard to this clone: Germline and junction disagree at one end, which may indicate a read error. The CDR3 DNA reads TGTGCCAGCTCAACACCCGCTAGCGGGGGTAGCACCGGGGAGCTGTTTTTT. Protein product: CASSTPASGGSTGELFF. The rearrangement uses TRBV18 and TRBJ2-2, with 10 bases matching TRBD2. The germline CDR1 and CDR2 sequences are KGHSH and LQKENI. This CDR3 comprises 17 residues.

The CDR3 nucleotides read TGTGCCAGCAGCTTGAAACGAACCGGGACTAGCGGCCTCAATGAGCAGTTCTTC. Translated: CASSLKRTGTSGLNEQFF. V and J are TRBV5-4 and TRBJ2-1; 11 bases line up with TRBD2. Germline loops: CDR1 SGHNT, CDR2 YYREEE (reference sequence). Trimming removed 1 base from V and 6 bases from J; junction bases left unmatched: 12. The CDR3 loop spans 18 amino acids.

V is TRBV6-6 and J is TRBJ2-1; 11 bases line up with TRBD1. With V trimmed by 4 bases and J by 4 bases, 6 bases remained unmatched. Germline-derived CDR1 and CDR2 are MNHNY and SVGAGI (reference sequence). The CDR3 sequence is 16 residues long. CDR3 amino acids: CASSSGQGARYNEQFF. CDR3 nucleotide sequence: TGTGCCAGCAGTTCCGGACAGGGGGCGAGATACAATGAGCAGTTCTTC.

This chain links TRBV7-2 with TRBJ2-5; 11 bases agree with TRBD2. The germline V gene encodes CDR1 SGHTA and CDR2 FQGNSA. J was trimmed by 4 bases and V by 1 base; bases with no gene match: 5. The CDR3 spans 16 residues. DNA for the CDR3: TGTGCCAGCAGCTTAGTAGATAGCGGGGGGGTAGAGACCCAGTACTTC. This sequence encodes CASSLVDSGGVETQYF.

V usage is TRBV10-2 and J usage is TRBJ2-1; D is unclear. Germline V lookup: CDR1 WSHSY, CDR2 SAAADI. The ends were cut back, 7 bases at V and 1 base at J, with 14 bases in the middle. CDR3 size: 15 residues. The CDR3 DNA follows: TGCGCCAGCAATGGGGTCGGAAAATCCTACAATGAGCAGTTCTTC. Amino acids: CASNGVGKSYNEQFF.

The chain recombines TRBV28 with TRBJ2-7; a weak D match, TRBD1 (6 bases). This CDR3 spans 13 amino acids. Trimming cost V 6 bases and J 2 bases, with 11 bases left between them. Germline V gives CDR1 MDHEN, CDR2 SYDVKM. The CDR3 DNA sequence: TGTGCCAGCAGCCGAGGGGGAACCTACGAGCAGTACGTC. It codes for CASSRGGTYEQYV.

This clone was observed a handful of times. At the DNA level, this CDR3 is encoded by other sequences in the same sample as well. The CDR3 DNA sequence: TGTGCCAGCAGCCCCCGGACAGGGGGCTGGGAGACCCAGTACTTC. Translation gives CASSPRTGGWETQYF. The chain couples TRBV14 to TRBJ2-5; 11 nucleotides match TRBD1. CDR3 length: 15 residues. V shed 4 bases and J 5 bases; nucleotides not matched to a gene: 6. Germline lookup yields CDR1 SGHDN and CDR2 FVKESK. Together with reference TRBV14 and TRBJ2-5, the CDR3 gives the full variable domain: EAGVTQFPSHSVIEKGQTVTLRCDPISGHDNLYWYRRVMGKEIKFLLHFVKESKQDESGMPNNRFLAERTGGTYSTLKVQPAELEDSGVYFCASSPRTGGWETQYFGPGTRLLVL.

The chain is built from TRBV7-8 and TRBJ1-5, with TRBD1 matching over 9 bases. The CDR3 spans 15 residues. V was pared by 3 bases and J by 4 bases, with 4 bases of the junction left unmatched. In germline, CDR1 is SGHVS, CDR2 FQNEAQ. The CDR3 DNA follows: TGTGCCAGCAGCTTGGGACAGGGAAATAATCAGCCCCAGCATTTT. Its translation is CASSLGQGNNQPQHF.

The chain couples TRBV5-3 to TRBJ2-7; the D is unclear. Being an ORF, TRBV5-3 has a function that is uncertain. With 4 bases removed from V and 0 bases from J, the gap between germline ends came to 8 bases. The CDR3 is 13 amino acids. The CDR3 protein is CARSLHRSYEQYV. The CDR3 DNA is TGTGCCAGAAGCCTCCATCGCTCCTACGAGCAGTACGTC.

This sequence joins TRBV14 and TRBJ1-2; D uncertain. The germline V gene encodes CDR1 SGHDN and CDR2 FVKESK. CDR3 length: 13 residues. V was cut by 1 base and J by 8 bases, with 11 bases left in between. The CDR3 sequence: CASSQARGGGYTF. CDR3 DNA: TGTGCCAGCAGCCAAGCACGGGGAGGCGGCTACACCTTC.

This chain connects TRBV9 to TRBJ1-2, with 7 nucleotides matching TRBD1. Germline values: CDR1 SGDLS, CDR2 YYNGEE. V was pared by 0 bases and J by 2 bases, with 4 bases of the junction left unmatched. The length of the CDR3 is 15 residues. CDR3 residues: CASSVGGQQNYGYTF. CDR3 coding DNA: TGTGCCAGCAGCGTAGGGGGACAGCAAAACTATGGCTACACCTTC.

Turning to this clone: This sample also contains other DNA sequences that code for the same CDR3. The chain has TRBV28 and TRBJ2-4; 8 bases are a match to TRBD2. The V and J ends lost 6 bases and 3 bases, in that order; junction bases with no gene match: 7. The CDR3 extends over 15 amino acids. CDR1 is MDHEN and CDR2 is SYDVKM in the germline V gene. The CDR3 spells CASRPSTSGKNIQYF. DNA for the CDR3: TGTGCCAGCAGGCCTTCCACTAGCGGCAAAAACATTCAGTACTTC.

The chain employs TRBV11-2 and TRBJ2-5; 10 bases are a match to TRBD1. The DNA end lines up better with TRBJ2-7; the J call may be wrong. From germline, CDR1 is SGHAT and CDR2 FQNNGV. The CDR3 contains 15 residues. The CDR3 reads CASSLLTGGLGEQYF. Written as DNA, the CDR3 is TGTGCCAGCAGCTTATTGACAGGGGGCCTTGGCGAGCAGTACTTC.

The rearrangement uses TRBV27 and TRBJ1-1, with 9 bases matching TRBD1. The germline gives CDR1 MNHEY, CDR2 SMNVEV (reference sequence). V was pared by 6 bases and J by 2 bases, with 7 bases of the junction left unmatched. This CDR3 comprises 15 residues. The CDR3 sequence: CASSPPDRGNTEAFF. The DNA of the CDR3 is TGTGCCAGCAGCCCTCCGGACAGGGGAAACACTGAAGCTTTCTTT.

The CDR3 sequence: CASSAQYTGELFF. CDR3 nucleotides: TGTGCCAGCAGTGCGCAGTACACCGGGGAGCTGTTTTTT. V gene TRBV2 combines with J gene TRBJ2-2, with D unresolved. This CDR3 region has 13 residues. Germline V gives CDR1 SNHLY, CDR2 FYNNEI. The germline V and J ends were trimmed by 4 bases and 3 bases, with 6 bases remaining between them.

The chain couples TRBV5-6 to TRBJ2-1, with D unclear. Germline values: CDR1 SGHDT, CDR2 YYEEEE. V was shortened by 4 bases and J by 10 bases, with 9 bases between the two germline ends. The CDR3 length is 11 residues. This CDR3 reads CASSLFGEQFF. The CDR3 DNA reads as TGTGCCAGCAGCCTCTTTGGAGAGCAGTTCTTC.

The chain has TRBV2 and TRBJ1-2, with 10 bases aligning to TRBD1. The junction had 16 bases not matched to a gene; V was cut back by 8 bases and J by 7 bases. The CDR3 runs to 16 residues. The germline V gene encodes CDR1 SNHLY and CDR2 FYNNEI. The CDR3 nucleotides are TGTGCCAGCGGCGCGGGACAGGGGTTCCGTTTTCGTGGCTACACCTTC. It specifies CASGAGQGFRFRGYTF.

The CDR3 loop is CASSPVHGGETQYF. The DNA of the CDR3 is TGTGCCAGCTCACCAGTTCATGGAGGGGAGACCCAGTACTTC. V and J are TRBV18 and TRBJ2-5; tentatively, D is TRBD2 (6 bases). This CDR3 region has 14 residues. Trimming removed 2 bases at V and 5 bases at J, with 12 bases between. The germline gives CDR1 KGHSH, CDR2 LQKENI. Complete variable domain (other parts from reference TRBV18 and TRBJ2-5): NAGVMQNPRHLVRRRGQEARLRCSPMKGHSHVYWYRQLPEEGLKFMVYLQKENIIDESGMPKERFSAEFPKEGPSILRIQQVVRGDSAAYFCASSPVHGGETQYFGPGTRLLVL.

The rearrangement uses TRBV7-2 and TRBJ2-1; 7 bases are a match to TRBD2. CDR3 length equals 16 residues. V lost 7 bases to trimming and J lost 6 bases; unmatched junction nucleotides: 15. Germline-derived CDR1 and CDR2 are SGHTA and FQGNSA. The CDR3 protein is CASTLRIGGKGNEQFF. The CDR3 bases are TGTGCCAGCACCCTAAGGATCGGGGGGAAGGGCAATGAGCAGTTCTTC. Drawing the rest from reference TRBV7-2 and TRBJ2-1, the complete variable domain is GAGVSQSPSNKVTEKGKDVELRCDPISGHTALYWYRQSLGQGLEFLIYFQGNSAPDKSGLPSDRFSAERTGGSVSTLTIQRTQQEDSAVYLCASTLRIGGKGNEQFFGPGTRLTVL.

This chain links TRBV7-2 with TRBJ2-5; TRBD1 is a possible D gene (5 bases). The germline V gene has CDR1 SGHTA and CDR2 FQGNSA. The V gene lost 1 base and the J gene lost 7 bases, with 10 bases spanning the gap. This CDR3 contains 13 residues. CDR3 bases: TGTGCCAGCAGCTTAGTGGCTAGGGGGACCCAGTACTTC. Its translation is CASSLVARGTQYF.

The V and J genes are TRBV4-2 and TRBJ2-3; D not resolved. Looked up from germline, CDR1 is LGHNA and CDR2 is YNFKEQ. The CDR3 sequence is 15 residues long. Trimming pared 0 bases from V and 2 bases from J, leaving 9 bases between. The CDR3, as DNA: TGTGCCAGCAGCCAAGAAATGGATATCACAGATACGCAGTATTTT. As protein: CASSQEMDITDTQYF.

The chain links TRBV28 to TRBJ2-2, with 9 bases aligning to TRBD1. Germline CDR1 MDHEN, CDR2 SYDVKM. The CDR3 extends over 16 amino acids. Germline trimming cut 4 bases from V and 5 bases from J; bases unmatched to any gene: 8. This chain's CDR3 is CASSSAGQGETGELFF. DNA for the CDR3: TGTGCCAGCAGTTCGGCGGGACAGGGTGAAACCGGGGAGCTGTTTTTT.

The chain employs TRBV28 and TRBJ2-7; 10 bases are a match to TRBD1. With V trimmed by 4 bases and J by 0 bases, 3 bases remained unmatched. Germline V gives CDR1 MDHEN, CDR2 SYDVKM. The CDR3 contains 15 residues. CDR3 loop: CASSSGQGSSYEQYV. Here the CDR3 DNA reads TGTGCCAGCAGTTCGGGACAGGGGAGCTCCTACGAGCAGTACGTC.